The TCR beta chain under discussion was sequenced for a study of T cell responses to AZD1222 COVID-19 vaccine. Across the study: Recipients boosted at about 4 weeks or about 12 weeks are pooled.

Study-level findings and limits: Clonal diversity was possibly underestimated, and white British individuals and females predominated among donors. Repertoire sampling occurred only after the peak T cell response. Among vaccine-associated CD4 TCRs, coverage spanned spike, with dominance at 160-218 and 743-854.

The table came from immunoSEQ multiplex PCR; TCRdb's copy has only in-frame clones and leaves some out. Of approximately 130,000 clones in the sample, 80% to 95% were seen once. This CDR3 is built from 12 residues. From germline, CDR1 is SNHLY and CDR2 FYNNEI. The ends were cut back, 10 bases at V and 0 bases at J, with 10 bases in the middle. In the case of this clone: Its antigen is unknown.

The rearrangement uses TRBV2 and TRBJ2-7, with D tentatively TRBD1 or TRBD2 (5 bases each). Sample: peripheral blood, taken on day 0 of AZD1222 vaccination. The receptor comes from an adult in good health. CDR3 loop: CATRDHSYEQYF. CDR3 nucleotide sequence: TGTGCCACCCGGGACCACTCCTACGAGCAGTACTTC.